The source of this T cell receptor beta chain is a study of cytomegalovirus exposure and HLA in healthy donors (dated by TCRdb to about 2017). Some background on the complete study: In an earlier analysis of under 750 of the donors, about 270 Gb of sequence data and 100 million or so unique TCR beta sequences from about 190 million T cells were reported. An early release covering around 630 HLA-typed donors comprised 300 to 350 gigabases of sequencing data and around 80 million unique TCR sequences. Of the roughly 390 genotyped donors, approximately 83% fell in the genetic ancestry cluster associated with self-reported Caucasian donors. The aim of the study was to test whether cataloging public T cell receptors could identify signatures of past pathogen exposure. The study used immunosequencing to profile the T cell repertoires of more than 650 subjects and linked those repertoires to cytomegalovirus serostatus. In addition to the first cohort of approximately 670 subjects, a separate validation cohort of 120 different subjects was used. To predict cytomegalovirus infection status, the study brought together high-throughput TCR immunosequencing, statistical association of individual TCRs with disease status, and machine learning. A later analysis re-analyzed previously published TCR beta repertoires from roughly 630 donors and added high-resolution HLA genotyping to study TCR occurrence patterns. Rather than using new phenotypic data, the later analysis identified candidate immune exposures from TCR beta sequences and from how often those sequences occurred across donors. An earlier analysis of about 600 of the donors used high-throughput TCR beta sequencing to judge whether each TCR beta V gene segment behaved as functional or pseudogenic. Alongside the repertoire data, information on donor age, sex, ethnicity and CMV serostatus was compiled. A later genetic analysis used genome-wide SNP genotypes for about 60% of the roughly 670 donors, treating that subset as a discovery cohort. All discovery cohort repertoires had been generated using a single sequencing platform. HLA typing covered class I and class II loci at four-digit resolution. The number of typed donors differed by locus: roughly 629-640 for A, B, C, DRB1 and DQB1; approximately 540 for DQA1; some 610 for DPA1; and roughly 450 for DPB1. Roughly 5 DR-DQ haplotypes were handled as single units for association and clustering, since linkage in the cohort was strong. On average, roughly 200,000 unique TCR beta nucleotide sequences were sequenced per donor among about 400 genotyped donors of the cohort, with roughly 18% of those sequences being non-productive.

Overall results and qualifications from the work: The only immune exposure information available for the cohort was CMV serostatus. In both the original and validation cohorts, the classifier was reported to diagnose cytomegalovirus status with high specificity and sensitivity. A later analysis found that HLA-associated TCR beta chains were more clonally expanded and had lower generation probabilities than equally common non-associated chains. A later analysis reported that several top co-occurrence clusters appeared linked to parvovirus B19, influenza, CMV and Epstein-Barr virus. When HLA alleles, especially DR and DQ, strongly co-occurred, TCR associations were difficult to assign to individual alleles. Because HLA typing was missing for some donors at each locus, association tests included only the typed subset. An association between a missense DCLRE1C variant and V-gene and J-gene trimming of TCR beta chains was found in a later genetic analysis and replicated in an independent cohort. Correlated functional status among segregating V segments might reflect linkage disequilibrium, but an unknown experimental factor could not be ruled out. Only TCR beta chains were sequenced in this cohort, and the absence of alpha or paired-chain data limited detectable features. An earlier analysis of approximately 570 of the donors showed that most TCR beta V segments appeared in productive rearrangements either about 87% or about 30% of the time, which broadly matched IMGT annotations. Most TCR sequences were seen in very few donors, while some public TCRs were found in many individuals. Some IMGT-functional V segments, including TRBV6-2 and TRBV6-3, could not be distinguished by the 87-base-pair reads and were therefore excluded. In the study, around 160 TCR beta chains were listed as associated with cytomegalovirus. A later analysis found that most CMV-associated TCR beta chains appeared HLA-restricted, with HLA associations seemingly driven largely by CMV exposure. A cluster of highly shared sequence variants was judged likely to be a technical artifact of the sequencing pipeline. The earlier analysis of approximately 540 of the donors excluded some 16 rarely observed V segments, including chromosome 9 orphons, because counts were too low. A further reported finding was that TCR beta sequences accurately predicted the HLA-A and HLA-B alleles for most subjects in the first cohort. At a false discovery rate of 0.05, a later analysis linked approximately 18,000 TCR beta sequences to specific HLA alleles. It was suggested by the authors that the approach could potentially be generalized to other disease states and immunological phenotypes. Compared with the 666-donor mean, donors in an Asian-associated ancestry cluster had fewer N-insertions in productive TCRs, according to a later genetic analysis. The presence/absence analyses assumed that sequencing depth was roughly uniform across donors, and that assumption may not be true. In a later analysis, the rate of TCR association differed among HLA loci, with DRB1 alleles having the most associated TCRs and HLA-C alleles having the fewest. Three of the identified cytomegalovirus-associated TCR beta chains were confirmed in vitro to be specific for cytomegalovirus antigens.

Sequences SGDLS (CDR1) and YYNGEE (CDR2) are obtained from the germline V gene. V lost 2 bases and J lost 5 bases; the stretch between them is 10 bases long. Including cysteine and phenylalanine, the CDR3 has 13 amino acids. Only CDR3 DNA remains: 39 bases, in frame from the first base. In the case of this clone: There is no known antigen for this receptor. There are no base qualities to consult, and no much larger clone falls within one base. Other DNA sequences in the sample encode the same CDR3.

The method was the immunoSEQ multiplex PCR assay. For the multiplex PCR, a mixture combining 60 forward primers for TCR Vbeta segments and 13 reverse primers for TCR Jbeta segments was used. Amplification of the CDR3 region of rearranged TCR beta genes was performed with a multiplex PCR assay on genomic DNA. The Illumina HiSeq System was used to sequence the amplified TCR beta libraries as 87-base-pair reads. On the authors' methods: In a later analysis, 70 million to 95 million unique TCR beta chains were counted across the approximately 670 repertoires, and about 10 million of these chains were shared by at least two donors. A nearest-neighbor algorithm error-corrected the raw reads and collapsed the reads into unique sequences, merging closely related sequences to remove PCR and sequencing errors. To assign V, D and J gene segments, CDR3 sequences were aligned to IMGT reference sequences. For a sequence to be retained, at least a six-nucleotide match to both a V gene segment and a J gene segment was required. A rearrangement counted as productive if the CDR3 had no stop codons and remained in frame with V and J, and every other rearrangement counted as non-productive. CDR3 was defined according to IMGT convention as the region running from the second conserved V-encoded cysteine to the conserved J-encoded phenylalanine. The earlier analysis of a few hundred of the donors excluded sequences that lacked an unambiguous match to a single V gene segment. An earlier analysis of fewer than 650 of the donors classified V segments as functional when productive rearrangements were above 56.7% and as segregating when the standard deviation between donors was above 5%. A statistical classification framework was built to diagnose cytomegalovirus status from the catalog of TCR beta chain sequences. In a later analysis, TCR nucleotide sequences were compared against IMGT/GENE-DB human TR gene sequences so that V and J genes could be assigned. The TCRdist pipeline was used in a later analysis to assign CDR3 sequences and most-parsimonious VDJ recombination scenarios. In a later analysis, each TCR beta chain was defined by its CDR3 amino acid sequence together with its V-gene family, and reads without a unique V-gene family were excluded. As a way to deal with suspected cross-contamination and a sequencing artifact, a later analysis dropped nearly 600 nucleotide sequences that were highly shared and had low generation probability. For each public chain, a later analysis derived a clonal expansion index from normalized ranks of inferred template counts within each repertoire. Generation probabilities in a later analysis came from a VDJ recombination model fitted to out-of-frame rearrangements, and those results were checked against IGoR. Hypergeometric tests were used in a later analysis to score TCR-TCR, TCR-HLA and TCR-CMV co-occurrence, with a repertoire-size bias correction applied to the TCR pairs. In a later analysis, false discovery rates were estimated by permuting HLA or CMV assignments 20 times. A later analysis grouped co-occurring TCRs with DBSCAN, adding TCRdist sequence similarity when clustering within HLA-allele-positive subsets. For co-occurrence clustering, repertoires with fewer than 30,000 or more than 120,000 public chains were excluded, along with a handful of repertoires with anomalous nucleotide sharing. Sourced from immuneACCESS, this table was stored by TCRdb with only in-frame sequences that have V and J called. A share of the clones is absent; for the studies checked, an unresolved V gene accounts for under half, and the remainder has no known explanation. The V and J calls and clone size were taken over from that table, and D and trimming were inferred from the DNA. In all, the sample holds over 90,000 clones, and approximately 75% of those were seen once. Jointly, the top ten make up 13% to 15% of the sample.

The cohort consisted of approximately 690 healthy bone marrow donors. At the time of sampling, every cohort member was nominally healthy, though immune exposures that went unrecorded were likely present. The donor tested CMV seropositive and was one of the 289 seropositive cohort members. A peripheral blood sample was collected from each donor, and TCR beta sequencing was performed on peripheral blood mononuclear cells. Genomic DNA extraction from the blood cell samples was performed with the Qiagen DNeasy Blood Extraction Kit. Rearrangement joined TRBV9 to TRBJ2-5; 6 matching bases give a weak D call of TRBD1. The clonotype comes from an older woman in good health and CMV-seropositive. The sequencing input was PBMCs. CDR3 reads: CASSVQGPETQYF. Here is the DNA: TGTGCCAGCAGCGTCCAGGGGCCCGAGACCCAGTACTTC.